This TCR beta chain was documented in a study of blood T cell repertoires in COVID-19. About the study: Samples taken during acute and convalescent COVID-19 were collected in the United States, Italy and Spain.

V dropped 4 bases and J dropped 5 bases, with 8 bases sitting between them. From germline, CDR1 is LGHDT and CDR2 YNNKEL (reference sequence). The CDR3 totals 12 residues. Participants' own reports of clinical history determined their cohort assignment. Exposed enrollees had met someone with a PCR-confirmed or clinician-diagnosed COVID-19 case at some point within the 2 weeks before study entry. As handled by the study authors: For nucleated cells, counts were estimated from reference gene primer amplification. Profiled with immunoSEQ multiplex PCR; TCRdb holds only in-frame clones, not every one. V and J calls and clone size come straight from that table; D and trimming were deduced from the DNA. The sample records 200,000 to 250,000 clones, about 90% being singletons.

The TCR was taken from a man aged 25 to 45 who had been exposed to COVID-19. Sequenced material: PBMCs or T cells enriched from blood (not recorded which). V gene TRBV3-1 (or the pseudogene TRBV3-2) combines with J gene TRBJ2-5; D gene ambiguous. CDR3 sequence: CASSPTRETQYF. The CDR3 coding sequence is TGTGCCAGCAGCCCGACGCGGGAGACCCAGTACTTC.